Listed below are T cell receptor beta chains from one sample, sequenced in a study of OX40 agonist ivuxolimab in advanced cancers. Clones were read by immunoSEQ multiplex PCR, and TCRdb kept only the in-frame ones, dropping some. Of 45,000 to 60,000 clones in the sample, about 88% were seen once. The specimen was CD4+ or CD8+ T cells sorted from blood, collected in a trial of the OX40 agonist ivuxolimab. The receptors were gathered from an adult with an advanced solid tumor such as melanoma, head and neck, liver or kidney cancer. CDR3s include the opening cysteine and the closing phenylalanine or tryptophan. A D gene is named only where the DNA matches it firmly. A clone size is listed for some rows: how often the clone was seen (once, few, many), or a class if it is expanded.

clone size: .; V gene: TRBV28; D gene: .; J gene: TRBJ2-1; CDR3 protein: CASSFLPTGGSWNEQFF; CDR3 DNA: TGTGCCAGCAGTTTTCTCCCTACTGGGGGGAGCTGGAATGAGCAGTTCTTC
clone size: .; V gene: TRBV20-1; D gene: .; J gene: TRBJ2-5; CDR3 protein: CSARNRGTQYF; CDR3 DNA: TGCAGTGCTAGAAACCGGGGGACCCAGTACTTC
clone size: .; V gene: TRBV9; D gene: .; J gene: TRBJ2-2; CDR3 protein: CASSGSGSVTGELFF; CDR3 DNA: TGTGCCAGCAGCGGATCCGGGTCCGTAACCGGGGAGCTGTTTTTT
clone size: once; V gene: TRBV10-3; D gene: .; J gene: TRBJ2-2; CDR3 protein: CAIRRVSNTGELFF; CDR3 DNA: TGTGCCATTAGACGGGTTTCGAACACCGGGGAGCTGTTTTTT
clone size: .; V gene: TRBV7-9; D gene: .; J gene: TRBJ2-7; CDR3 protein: CASSLDAPYEQYF; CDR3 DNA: TGTGCCAGCAGCTTAGACGCCCCCTACGAGCAGTACTTC
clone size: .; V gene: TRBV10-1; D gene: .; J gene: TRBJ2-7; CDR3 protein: CASGRSSYEQYF; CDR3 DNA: TGCGCCAGCGGGAGGTCTTCCTACGAGCAGTACTTC
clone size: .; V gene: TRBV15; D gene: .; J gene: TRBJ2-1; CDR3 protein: CATSRVLGNEQFF; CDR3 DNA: TGTGCCACCAGCAGAGTGTTGGGGAATGAGCAGTTCTTC
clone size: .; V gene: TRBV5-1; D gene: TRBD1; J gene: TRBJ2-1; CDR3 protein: CASGPDRGGSYNEQFF; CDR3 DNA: TGCGCCAGCGGCCCAGACAGGGGGGGCTCCTACAATGAGCAGTTCTTC
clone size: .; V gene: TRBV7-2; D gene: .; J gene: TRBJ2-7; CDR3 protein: CASSLGQLHEQYF; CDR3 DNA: TGTGCCAGCAGCTTAGGTCAGCTTCACGAGCAGTACTTC
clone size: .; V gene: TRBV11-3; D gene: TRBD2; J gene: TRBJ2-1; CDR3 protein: CASSSMTSGNNEQFF; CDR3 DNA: TGTGCCAGCAGCTCGATGACTAGCGGGAACAATGAGCAGTTCTTC
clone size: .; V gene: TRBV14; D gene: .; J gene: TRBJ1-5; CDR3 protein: CASFRGTWTYQPQHF; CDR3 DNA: TGTGCCAGCTTCAGAGGGACCTGGACGTACCAGCCCCAGCATTTT
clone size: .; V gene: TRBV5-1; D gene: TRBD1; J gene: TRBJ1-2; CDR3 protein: CASAPTGGVRSYTF; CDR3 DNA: TGCGCCAGCGCCCCTACAGGGGGGGTTCGGAGCTACACCTTC